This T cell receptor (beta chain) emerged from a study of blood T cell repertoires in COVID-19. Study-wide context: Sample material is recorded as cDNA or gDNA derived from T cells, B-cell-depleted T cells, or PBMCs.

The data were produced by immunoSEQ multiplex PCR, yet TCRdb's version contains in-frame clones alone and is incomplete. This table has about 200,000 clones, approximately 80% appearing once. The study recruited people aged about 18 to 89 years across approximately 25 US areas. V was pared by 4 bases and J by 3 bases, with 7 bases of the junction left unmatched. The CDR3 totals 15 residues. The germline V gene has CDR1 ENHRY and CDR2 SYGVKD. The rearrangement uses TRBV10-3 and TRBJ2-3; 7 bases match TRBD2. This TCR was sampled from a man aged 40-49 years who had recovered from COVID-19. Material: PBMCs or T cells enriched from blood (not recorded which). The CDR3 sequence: CAISVGGSMTDTQYF. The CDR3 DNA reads TGTGCCATCAGTGTTGGCGGGAGCATGACAGATACGCAGTATTTT.